The 9 T cell receptor beta chains below all came from one sample that was sequenced in a study of post-analysis software for immune sequencing data. The antigens of these receptors remain unknown. Study-level findings and limits: About 5 TRBV segments appeared more often in patients than in controls, and TRBV5-6, TRBV5-1 and TRBV20-1 were among these.

Prepared TCR beta cDNA libraries contained unique molecular identifiers. TCRdb ran MiXCR on the PCR reads and lists one entry per CDR3 protein. The sample includes 800,000 to 950,000 distinct CDR3 sequences, approximately 57% of them seen just once. Sequenced material: blood. Receptor source: a girl aged 10 to 17 with multiple sclerosis.

V is TRBV20-1 and J is TRBJ2-1; TRBD2 matches at 7 bases. CDR1 and CDR2 (germline): DFQATT, SNEGSKA (reference sequence). V dropped 6 bases and J dropped 2; count of bases not matched to a gene: 10. This CDR3 spans 15 amino acids. The CDR3 DNA reads as TGCAGTGCGACCGACCGGACTAGAGCCTACAATGAGCAGTTCTTC. It translates to CSATDRTRAYNEQFF.

This chain connects TRBV15 to TRBJ2-3; no reliable D call. The CDR3 is 15 residues long. Germline assignment: CDR1 LNHNV and CDR2 YYDKDF (reference sequence). V was shortened by 0 bases and J by 2 bases, with 9 bases between the two germline ends. This chain's CDR3 is CATSREVQNTDTQYF. In DNA, the CDR3 is TGTGCCACCAGCAGAGAGGTCCAGAACACAGATACGCAGTATTTT.

The rearrangement links TRBV9 to TRBJ1-4, with a possible D match to TRBD1 (5 bases). The CDR3 covers 17 residues. Germline CDR1 SGDLS, CDR2 YYNGEE. V was shortened by 0 bases and J by 4 bases, with 16 bases between the two germline ends. Here the CDR3 reads CASSVGPPGRINEKLFF. CDR3 coding DNA: TGTGCCAGCAGCGTAGGCCCCCCGGGGCGAATTAATGAAAAACTGTTTTTT.

The sample holds a few counts of this clonotype. This likely comes from a read error, as the CDR3 has no conserved phenylalanine or tryptophan at its end. The CDR3 spells CSVFSNYGYTL. The CDR3 DNA is TGCAGCGTTTTTTCCAACTATGGCTACACCTTA. This rearrangement joins TRBV29-1 to TRBJ1-2; no clear D gene. CDR3 size: 11 residues. Germline V gene data show CDR1 as SQVTM and CDR2 as ANQGSEA. The V gene lost 5 bases and the J gene lost 2 bases, with 6 bases spanning the gap.

The J gene is TRBJ1-5, the V gene TRBV20-1; D is ambiguous. Germline V CDR1 and CDR2: DFQATT, SNEGSKA (reference sequence). The CDR3 sequence is 15 residues long. The V end was cut by 6 bases, the J end by 0 bases, with 15 bases between. The CDR3 loop is CSAGAMIGSNQPQHF. The CDR3 coding sequence is TGCAGTGCGGGAGCGATGATTGGTAGCAATCAGCCCCAGCATTTT.

This clonotype was picked up a small number of times. The chain combines TRBV5-1 with TRBJ2-7; the match to TRBD1 covers 10 bases. CDR3 length: 15 residues. The ends lost 4 bases at V and 2 bases at J; junction bases unmatched: 6. From germline, CDR1 is SGHRS and CDR2 YFSETQ. CDR3 in DNA: TGCGCCAGCAGCCTCCGGACAGGGGGGCCCTACGAGCAGTACTTC. Translation gives CASSLRTGGPYEQYF.

This clonotype was counted between two and nine times. The rearrangement uses TRBV7-3 and TRBJ2-4; possibly TRBD1 for D (6 bases). CDR1 and CDR2 (germline): SGHTA, FQGTGA. V lost 5 bases, J lost 13 bases, and 24 bases lay in between. This CDR3 region has 15 residues. This CDR3 is CASSPTQGLLSQQYF. The CDR3, as DNA: TGTGCCAGCAGCCCCACCCAGGGGCTCCTTTCCCAGCAGTACTTC.

A few counts support this clonotype. The chain combines TRBV6-5 with TRBJ2-7; TRBD1 might be the D (5 bases). CDR3 length equals 13 residues. Per germline, CDR1 MNHEY and CDR2 SVGAGI. Trimming removed 6 bases at V and 1 base at J, with 10 bases between. The CDR3 is CASRRQPSYEQYF. CDR3 nucleotides: TGTGCCAGCAGGCGACAGCCGTCCTACGAGCAGTACTTC.

This clonotype was detected many times. V gene TRBV29-1 combines with J gene TRBJ2-3; D is unresolved. V was clipped by 3 bases and J by 0 bases, with 4 bases between them. The length of the CDR3 is 12 residues. The germline V gene has CDR1 SQVTM and CDR2 ANQGSEA. CDR3 in amino acids: CSVDGSTDTQYF. CDR3 nucleotides: TGCAGCGTTGACGGCAGCACAGATACGCAGTATTTT.